This T cell receptor beta chain was obtained from a study of response to subunit inactivated influenza vaccine. General study points: The study's authors posited that every seasonal influenza vaccination enlists few new T cells.

With regard to this clonotype: Its antigen remains unknown.

V was cut by 0 bases and J by 4 bases, with 3 bases left in between. The CDR3 has 13 amino acids. Germline CDR1 is ENHRY and CDR2 is SYGVKD. Via MiXCR, TCRdb re-called the RT-PCR reads, giving one row per CDR3 protein. The sample has 500,000 or so distinct CDR3 sequences; approximately 16% are singletons. Sequencing was performed on CD4+ T cells sorted from PBMCs, taken around 2 years after vaccination. The chain recombines TRBV10-3 with TRBJ1-4; D is uncertain. The receptor's source is a man aged 50-75 years who received an inactivated influenza vaccine. CDR3 DNA: TGTGCCATCAGTGAGTCAGTTAATGAAAAACTGTTTTTT. Encoded protein: CAISESVNEKLFF.